This entry is about one TCR beta chain. The antigen is not known. This record belongs to a study of T cell responses to AZD1222 COVID-19 vaccine. In the study overall: Pooled samples include second doses given at about 4 or 12 weeks. Overall study findings and caveats: In the spike-specific TCR repertoire, nearly half reportedly target unmutated variant regions. Females made up more of the donors, who were largely white British, and clonal diversity may have come out too low.

Losses at the gene ends were 5 bases for V and 7 bases for J; bases not matched to a gene: 5. CDR3 length equals 13 residues. The data were produced by immunoSEQ multiplex PCR, yet TCRdb's version contains in-frame clones alone and is incomplete. The profile shows about 120,000 clones, under 95% of them singletons. The chain couples TRBV12-3 or TRBV12-4 to TRBJ2-1; 7 bases are a match to TRBD2. The clonotype originates from an adult in good health. Sequenced here: peripheral blood, sampled on day 0 of AZD1222 vaccination. The CDR3 sequence is CASSPGRLNEQFF. CDR3 in DNA: TGTGCCAGCAGTCCCGGGAGGTTAAATGAGCAGTTCTTC.